This TCR beta chain appears in the sequencing data of a study of T cell responses to AZD1222 COVID-19 vaccine. Study results and caveats: Spike-wide coverage was observed for vaccine-associated CD4 TCRs, with dominant responses at 160-218 and 743-854.

Germline V gene sequence: CDR1 LGHNA, CDR2 YNFKEQ. V shed 0 bases and J shed 6 bases, with 8 bases lying between them. The CDR3 sequence is 13 residues long. The assay was immunoSEQ multiplex PCR, and TCRdb's table has in-frame clones only and misses some. The repertoire holds some 200,000 clones, roughly 88% seen once, with 0.95% to 1% in the top ten. Regarding this clone: Its antigen is not identified.

This chain connects TRBV4-2 to TRBJ1-2; D not certain. The sequenced sample was peripheral blood, obtained on day 0 of AZD1222 vaccination. The source is an adult in good health. CDR3 region: CASSQDSANGYTF. CDR3 nucleotide sequence: TGTGCCAGCAGCCAAGATTCGGCGAATGGCTACACCTTC.